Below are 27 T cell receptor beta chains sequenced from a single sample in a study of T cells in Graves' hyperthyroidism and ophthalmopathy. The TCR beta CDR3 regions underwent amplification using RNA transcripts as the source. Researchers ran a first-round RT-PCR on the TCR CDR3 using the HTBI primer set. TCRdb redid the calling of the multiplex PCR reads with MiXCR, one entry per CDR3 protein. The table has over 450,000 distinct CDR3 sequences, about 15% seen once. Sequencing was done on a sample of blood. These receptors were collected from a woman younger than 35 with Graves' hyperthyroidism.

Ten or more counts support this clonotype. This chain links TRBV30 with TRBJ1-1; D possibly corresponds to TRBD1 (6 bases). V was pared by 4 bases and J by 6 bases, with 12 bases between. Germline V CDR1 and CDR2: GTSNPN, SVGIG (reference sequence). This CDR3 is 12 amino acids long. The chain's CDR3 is CAWTNRVPEAFF. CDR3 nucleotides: TGTGCCTGGACCAACAGGGTACCTGAAGCTTTCTTT.

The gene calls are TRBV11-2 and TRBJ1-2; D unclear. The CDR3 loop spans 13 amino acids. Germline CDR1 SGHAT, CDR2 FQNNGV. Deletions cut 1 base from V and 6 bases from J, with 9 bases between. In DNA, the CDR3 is TGTGCCAGCAGCTTAGCTCTTACGAATGGCTACACCTTC. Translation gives CASSLALTNGYTF.

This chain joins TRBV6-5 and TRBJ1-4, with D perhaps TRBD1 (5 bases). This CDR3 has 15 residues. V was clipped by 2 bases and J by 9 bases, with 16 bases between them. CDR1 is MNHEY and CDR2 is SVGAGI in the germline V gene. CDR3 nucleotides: TGTGCCAGCAGTTACCAGGGAGGTTTTTTTAAAAAACTGTTTTTT. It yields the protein CASSYQGGFFKKLFF.

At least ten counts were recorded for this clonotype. In DNA, the CDR3 is TGTGCCAGCAGCTCAACTAGCGTATCGAACACCGGGGAGCTGTTTTTT. This translates into CASSSTSVSNTGELFF. The chain employs TRBV7-2 and TRBJ2-2, with 7 bases identical to TRBD2. Per germline, CDR1 SGHTA and CDR2 FQGNSA. V gave up 4 bases and J gave up 0 bases; unmatched junction bases: 5. This CDR3 comprises 16 residues.

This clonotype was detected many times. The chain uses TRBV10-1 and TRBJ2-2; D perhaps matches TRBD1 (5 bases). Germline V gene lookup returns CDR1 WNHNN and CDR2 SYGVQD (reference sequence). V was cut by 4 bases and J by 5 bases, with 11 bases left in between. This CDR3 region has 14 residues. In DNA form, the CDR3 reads TGCGCCAGCAGTGTAGGCAGGGTGACCGGGGAGCTGTTTTTT. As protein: CASSVGRVTGELFF.

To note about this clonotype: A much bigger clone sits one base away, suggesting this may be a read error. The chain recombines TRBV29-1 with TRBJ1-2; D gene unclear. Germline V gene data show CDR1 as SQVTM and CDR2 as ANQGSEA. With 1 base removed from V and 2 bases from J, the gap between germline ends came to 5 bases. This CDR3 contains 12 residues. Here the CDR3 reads CSVEGENYGYTF. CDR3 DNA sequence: TGCAGCGTTGAAGGGGAGAACTATGGCTACACCTTC.

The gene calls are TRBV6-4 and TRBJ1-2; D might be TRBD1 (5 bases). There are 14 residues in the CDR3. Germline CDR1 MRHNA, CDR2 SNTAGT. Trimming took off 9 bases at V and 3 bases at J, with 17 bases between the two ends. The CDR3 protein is CARGTETIDYGYTF. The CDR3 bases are TGTGCCAGGGGGACGGAAACAATTGACTATGGCTACACCTTC.

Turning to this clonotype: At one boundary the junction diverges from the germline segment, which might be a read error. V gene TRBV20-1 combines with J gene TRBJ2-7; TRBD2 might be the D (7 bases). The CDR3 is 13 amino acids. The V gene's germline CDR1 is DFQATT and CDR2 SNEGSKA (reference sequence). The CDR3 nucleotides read TGCAGTGCTAGTATGGGGGGGCTCTACGAGCAGTGCTTC. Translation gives CSASMGGLYEQCF.

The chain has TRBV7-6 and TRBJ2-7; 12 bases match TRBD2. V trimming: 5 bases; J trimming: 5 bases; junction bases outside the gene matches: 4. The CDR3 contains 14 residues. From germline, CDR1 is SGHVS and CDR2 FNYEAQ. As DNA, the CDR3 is TGTGCCAGCAGCAGAGGACTAGCGGGAAACGAGCAGTACTTC. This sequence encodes CASSRGLAGNEQYF.

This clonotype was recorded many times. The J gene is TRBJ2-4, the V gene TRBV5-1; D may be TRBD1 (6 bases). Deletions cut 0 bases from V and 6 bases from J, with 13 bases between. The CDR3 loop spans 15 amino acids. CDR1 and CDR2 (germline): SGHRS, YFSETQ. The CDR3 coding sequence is TGCGCCAGCAGCTTGGTAACAGGGCTGGGAAACATTCAGTACTTC. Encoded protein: CASSLVTGLGNIQYF.

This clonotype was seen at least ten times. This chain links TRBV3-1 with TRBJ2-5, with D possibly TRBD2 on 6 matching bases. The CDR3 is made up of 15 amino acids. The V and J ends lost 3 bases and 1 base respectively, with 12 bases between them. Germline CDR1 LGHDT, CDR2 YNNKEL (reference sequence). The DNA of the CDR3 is TGTGCCAGCAGCCAGGGGAGGACCAGCCAAGAGACCCAGTACTTC. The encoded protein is CASSQGRTSQETQYF.

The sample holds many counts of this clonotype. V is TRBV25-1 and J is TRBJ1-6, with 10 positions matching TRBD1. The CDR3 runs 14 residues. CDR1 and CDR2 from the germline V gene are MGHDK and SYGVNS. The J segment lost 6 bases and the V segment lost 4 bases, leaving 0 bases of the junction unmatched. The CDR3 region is CASSGTGGNSPLHF. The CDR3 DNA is TGTGCCAGCAGTGGGACAGGGGGTAATTCACCCCTCCACTTT.

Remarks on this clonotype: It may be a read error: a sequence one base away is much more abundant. Written as DNA, the CDR3 is TGTGCCATCAGGCTCATCGGGGACCGCGATGAGCAGTTCTTC. It encodes CAIRLIGDRDEQFF. The V call is TRBV10-3, the J call TRBJ2-1; D tentatively reads TRBD1 or TRBD2 (5 bases each). Trimming cost V 6 bases and J 8 bases, with 17 bases left between them. Germline V gives CDR1 ENHRY, CDR2 SYGVKD. There are 14 residues in the CDR3.

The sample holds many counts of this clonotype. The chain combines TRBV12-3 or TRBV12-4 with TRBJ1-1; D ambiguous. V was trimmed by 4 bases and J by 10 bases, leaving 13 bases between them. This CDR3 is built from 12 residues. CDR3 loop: CASSWSGVAAFF. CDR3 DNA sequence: TGTGCCAGCAGTTGGAGCGGGGTGGCAGCTTTCTTT.

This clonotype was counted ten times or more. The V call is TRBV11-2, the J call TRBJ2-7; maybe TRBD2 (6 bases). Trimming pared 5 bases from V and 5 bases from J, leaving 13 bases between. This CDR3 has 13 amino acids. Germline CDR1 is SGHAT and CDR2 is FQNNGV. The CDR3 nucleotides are TGTGCCAGCAGCCCCAAGCCGGGAGACGAGCAGTACTTC. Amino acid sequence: CASSPKPGDEQYF.

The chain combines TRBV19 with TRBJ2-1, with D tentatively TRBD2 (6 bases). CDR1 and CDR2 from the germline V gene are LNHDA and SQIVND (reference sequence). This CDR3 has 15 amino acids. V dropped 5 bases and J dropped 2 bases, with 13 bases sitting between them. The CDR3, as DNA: TGTGCCAGTAGTGTGGCGGACTACGCCTACAATGAGCAGTTCTTC. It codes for CASSVADYAYNEQFF. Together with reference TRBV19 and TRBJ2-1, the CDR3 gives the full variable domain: DGGITQSPKYLFRKEGQNVTLSCEQNLNHDAMYWYRQDPGQGLRLIYYSQIVNDFQKGDIAEGYSVSREKKESFPLTVTSAQKNPTAFYLCASSVADYAYNEQFFGPGTRLTVL.

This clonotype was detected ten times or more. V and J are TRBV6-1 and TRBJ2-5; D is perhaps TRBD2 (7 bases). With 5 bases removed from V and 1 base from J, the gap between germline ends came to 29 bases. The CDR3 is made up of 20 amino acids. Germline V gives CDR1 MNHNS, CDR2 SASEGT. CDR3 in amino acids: CASSRRLGRERGGPQETQYF. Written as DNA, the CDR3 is TGTGCCAGCAGTCGCCGACTAGGGAGGGAGAGAGGGGGGCCCCAAGAGACCCAGTACTTC.

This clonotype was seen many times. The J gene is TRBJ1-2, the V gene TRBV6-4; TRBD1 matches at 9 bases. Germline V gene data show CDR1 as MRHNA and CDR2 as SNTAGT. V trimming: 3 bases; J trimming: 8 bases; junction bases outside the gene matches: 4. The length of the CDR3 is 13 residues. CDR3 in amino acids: CASSETGGGGYTF. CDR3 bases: TGTGCCAGCAGTGAGACAGGGGGTGGCGGCTACACCTTC.

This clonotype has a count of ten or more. CDR3 DNA sequence: TGTGCCTGGAGTGTACGTGACATACTCCCTGAAGCTTTCTTT. Translation: CAWSVRDILPEAFF. This rearrangement joins TRBV30 to TRBJ1-1; D is unresolved. V was trimmed by 0 bases and J by 6 bases, leaving 14 bases between them. Germline V gene data show CDR1 as GTSNPN and CDR2 as SVGIG (reference sequence). The CDR3 covers 14 residues.

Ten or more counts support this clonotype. CDR3 in DNA: TGTGCCAGAGGCGGGACTAGCAGGTACAATGAGCAGTTCTTC. Its translation is CARGGTSRYNEQFF. J is TRBJ2-1 and V is TRBV6-1, with 9 bases that match TRBD2. Germline lookup yields CDR1 MNHNS and CDR2 SASEGT. This CDR3 has 14 amino acids. J gave up 4 bases and V 9 bases, and 7 bases lay outside the gene matches.

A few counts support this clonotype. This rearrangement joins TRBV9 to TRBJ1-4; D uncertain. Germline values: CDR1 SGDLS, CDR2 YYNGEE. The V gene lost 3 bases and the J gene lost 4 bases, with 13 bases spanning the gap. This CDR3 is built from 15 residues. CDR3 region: CASSALDNFNEKLFF. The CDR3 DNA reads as TGTGCCAGCAGCGCTTTAGACAACTTTAATGAAAAACTGTTTTTT.

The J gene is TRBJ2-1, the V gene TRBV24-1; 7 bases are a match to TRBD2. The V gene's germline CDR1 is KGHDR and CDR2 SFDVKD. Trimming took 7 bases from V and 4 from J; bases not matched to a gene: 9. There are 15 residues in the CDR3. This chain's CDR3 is CATRGTIGGYNEQFF. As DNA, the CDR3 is TGTGCCACCAGGGGTACCATCGGGGGGTACAATGAGCAGTTCTTC.

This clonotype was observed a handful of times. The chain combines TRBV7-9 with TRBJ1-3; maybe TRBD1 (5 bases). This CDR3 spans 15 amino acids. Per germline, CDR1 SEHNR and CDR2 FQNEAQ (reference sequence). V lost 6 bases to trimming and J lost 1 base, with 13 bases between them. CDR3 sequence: CASRERGSSGNTIYF. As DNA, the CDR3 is TGTGCCAGCAGGGAAAGGGGTTCTTCTGGAAACACCATATATTTT.

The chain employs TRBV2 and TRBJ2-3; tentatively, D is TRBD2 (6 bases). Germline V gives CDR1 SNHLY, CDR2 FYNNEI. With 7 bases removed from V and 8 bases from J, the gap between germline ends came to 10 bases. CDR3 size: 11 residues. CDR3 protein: CASTGETTQYF. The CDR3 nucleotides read TGTGCCAGCACGGGAGAGACTACGCAGTATTTT.

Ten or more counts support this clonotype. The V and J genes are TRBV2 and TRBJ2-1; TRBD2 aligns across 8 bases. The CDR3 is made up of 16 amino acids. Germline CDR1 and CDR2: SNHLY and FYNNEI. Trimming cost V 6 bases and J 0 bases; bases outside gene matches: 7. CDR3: CASSILAERSYNEQFF. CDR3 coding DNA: TGTGCCAGCAGCATACTAGCGGAGCGCTCCTACAATGAGCAGTTCTTC.

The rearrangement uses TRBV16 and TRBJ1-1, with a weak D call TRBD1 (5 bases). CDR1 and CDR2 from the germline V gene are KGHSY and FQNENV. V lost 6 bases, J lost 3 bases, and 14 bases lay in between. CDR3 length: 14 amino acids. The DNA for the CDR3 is TGTGCCAGCAGTCAGAACCGGGGGGACACTGAAGCTTTCTTT. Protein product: CASSQNRGDTEAFF.

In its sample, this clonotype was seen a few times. Written as DNA, the CDR3 is TGTGCCAGCAGTTACTCGGTGTCTGGGTTCACTGAAGCTTTCTTT. It yields the protein CASSYSVSGFTEAFF. This chain uses TRBV6-5 with TRBJ1-1; no clear D gene. Germline V gene sequence: CDR1 MNHEY, CDR2 SVGAGI. This CDR3 spans 15 amino acids. V gave up 0 bases and J gave up 4 bases, with 12 bases separating them.